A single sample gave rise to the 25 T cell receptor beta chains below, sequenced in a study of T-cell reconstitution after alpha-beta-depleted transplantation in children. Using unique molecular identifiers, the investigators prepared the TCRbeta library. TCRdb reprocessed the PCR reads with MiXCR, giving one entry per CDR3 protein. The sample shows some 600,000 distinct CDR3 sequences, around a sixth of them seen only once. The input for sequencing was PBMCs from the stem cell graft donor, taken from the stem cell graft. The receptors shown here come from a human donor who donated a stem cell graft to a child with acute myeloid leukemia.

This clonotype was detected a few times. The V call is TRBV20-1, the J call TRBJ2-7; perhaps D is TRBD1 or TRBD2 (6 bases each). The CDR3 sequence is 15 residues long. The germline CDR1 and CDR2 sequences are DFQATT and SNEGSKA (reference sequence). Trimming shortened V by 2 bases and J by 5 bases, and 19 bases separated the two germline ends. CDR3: CSARWPGAREDEQYV. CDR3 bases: TGCAGTGCTAGATGGCCGGGGGCCAGGGAGGACGAGCAGTACGTC.

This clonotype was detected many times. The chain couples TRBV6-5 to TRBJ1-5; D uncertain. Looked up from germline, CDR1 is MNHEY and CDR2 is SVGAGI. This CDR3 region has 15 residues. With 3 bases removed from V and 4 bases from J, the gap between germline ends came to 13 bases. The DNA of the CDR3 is TGTGCCAGCAGTTATTCGGGTCAGCTAAATCAGCCCCAGCATTTT. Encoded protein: CASSYSGQLNQPQHF.

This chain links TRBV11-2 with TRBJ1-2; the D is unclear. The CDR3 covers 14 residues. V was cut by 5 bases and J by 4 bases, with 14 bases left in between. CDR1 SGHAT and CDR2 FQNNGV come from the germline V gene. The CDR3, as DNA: TGTGCCAGCAGCCGCGACAAGGGCGGCTATGGCTACACCTTC. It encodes CASSRDKGGYGYTF.

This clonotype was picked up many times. The DNA of the CDR3 is TGTGCCAGCAGCGTAGCAAGTGAGCAGTTCTTC. Translated: CASSVASEQFF. This chain joins TRBV9 and TRBJ2-1; D is unresolved. Germline CDR1 reads SGDLS; CDR2 reads YYNGEE. This CDR3 has 11 amino acids. V lost 0 bases to trimming and J lost 9 bases, with 4 bases between them.

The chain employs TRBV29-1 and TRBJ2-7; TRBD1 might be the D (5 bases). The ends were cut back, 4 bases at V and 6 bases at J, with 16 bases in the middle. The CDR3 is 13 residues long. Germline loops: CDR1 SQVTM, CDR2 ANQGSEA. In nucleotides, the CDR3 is TGCAGCGTTGGGGGCCTCACAGGCCGCGAGCAGTACTTC. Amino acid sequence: CSVGGLTGREQYF.

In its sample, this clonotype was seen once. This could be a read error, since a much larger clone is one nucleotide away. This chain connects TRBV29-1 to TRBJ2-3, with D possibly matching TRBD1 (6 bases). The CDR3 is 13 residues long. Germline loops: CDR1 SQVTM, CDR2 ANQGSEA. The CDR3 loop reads CRVAGVKGDTQYF. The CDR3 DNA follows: TGCAGGGTCGCAGGGGTGAAGGGGGATACGCAGTATTTT.

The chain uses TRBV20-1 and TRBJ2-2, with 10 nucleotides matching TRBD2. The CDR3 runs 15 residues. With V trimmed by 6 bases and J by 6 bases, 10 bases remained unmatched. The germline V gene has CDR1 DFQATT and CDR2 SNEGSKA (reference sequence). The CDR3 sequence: CSAEGSGGAPGELFF. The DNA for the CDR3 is TGCAGTGCCGAAGGCAGCGGGGGGGCCCCCGGGGAGCTGTTTTTT.

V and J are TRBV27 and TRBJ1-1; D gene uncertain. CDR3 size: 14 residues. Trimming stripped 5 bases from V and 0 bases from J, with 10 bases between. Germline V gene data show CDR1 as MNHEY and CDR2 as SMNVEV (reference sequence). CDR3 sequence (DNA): TGTGCCAGCAGTCCGACTGAAATGAACACTGAAGCTTTCTTT. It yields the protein CASSPTEMNTEAFF.

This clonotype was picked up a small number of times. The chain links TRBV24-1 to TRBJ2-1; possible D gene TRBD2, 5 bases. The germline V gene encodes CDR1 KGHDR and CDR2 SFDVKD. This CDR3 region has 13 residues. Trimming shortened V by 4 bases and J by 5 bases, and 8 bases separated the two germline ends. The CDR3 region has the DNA TGTGCCACCAGTGACCTCGGGGACAATGAGCAGTTCTTC. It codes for CATSDLGDNEQFF.

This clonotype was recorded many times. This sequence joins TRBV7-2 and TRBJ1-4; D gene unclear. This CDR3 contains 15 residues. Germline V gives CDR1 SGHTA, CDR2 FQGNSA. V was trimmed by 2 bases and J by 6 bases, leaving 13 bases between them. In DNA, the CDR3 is TGTGCCAGCAGCTTAATTTGGACGGAGGATGAAAAACTGTTTTTT. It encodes CASSLIWTEDEKLFF.

CDR3: CSASRQGSFLNTEAFF. The CDR3 bases are TGCAGTGCCAGTCGACAGGGGTCCTTTTTGAACACTGAAGCTTTCTTT. The V gene is TRBV20-1, the J gene TRBJ1-1; 8 bases align to TRBD1. Germline V gives CDR1 DFQATT, CDR2 SNEGSKA (reference sequence). With V trimmed by 6 bases and J by 0 bases, 12 bases remained unmatched. The CDR3 has 16 residues.

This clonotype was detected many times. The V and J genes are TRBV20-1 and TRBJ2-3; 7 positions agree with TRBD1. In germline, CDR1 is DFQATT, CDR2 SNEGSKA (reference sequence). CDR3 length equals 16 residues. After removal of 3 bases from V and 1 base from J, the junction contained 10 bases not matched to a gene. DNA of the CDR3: TGCAGTGCTAGTAGGGGGCCAGGAAGAGGCACAGATACGCAGTATTTT. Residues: CSASRGPGRGTDTQYF.

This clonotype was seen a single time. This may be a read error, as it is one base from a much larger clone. CDR3 sequence (DNA): TGCAGTGCTAGACGCCAGGCGGCTGATACGCAGTATTTT. The encoded protein is CSARRQAADTQYF. V and J are TRBV20-1 and TRBJ2-3, with no clear D. This CDR3 has 13 residues. V was trimmed by 2 bases and J by 6 bases, leaving 12 bases between them. Per the germline V gene, CDR1 is DFQATT and CDR2 is SNEGSKA (reference sequence).

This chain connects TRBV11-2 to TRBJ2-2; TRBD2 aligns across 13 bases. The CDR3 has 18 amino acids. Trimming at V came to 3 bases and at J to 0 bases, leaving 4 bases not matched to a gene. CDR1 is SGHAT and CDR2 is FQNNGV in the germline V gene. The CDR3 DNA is TGTGCCAGCAGCTTCGGACTAGCGGGGGCCGCGAACACCGGGGAGCTGTTTTTT. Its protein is CASSFGLAGAANTGELFF.

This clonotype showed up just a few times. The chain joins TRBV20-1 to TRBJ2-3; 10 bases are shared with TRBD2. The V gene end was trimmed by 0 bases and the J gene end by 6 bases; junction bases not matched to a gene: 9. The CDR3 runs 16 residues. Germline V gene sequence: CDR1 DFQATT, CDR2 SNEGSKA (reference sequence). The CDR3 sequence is CSARDASGGRWDTQYF. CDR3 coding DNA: TGCAGTGCTAGAGATGCTAGCGGGGGAAGGTGGGATACGCAGTATTTT.

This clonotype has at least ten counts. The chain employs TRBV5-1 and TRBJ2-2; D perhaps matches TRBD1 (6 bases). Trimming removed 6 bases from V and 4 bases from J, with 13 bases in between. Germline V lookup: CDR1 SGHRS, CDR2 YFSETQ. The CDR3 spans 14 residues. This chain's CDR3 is CASMTTGITGELFF. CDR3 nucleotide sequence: TGCGCCAGCATGACGACAGGCATCACCGGGGAGCTGTTTTTT. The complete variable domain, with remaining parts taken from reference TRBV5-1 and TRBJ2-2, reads KAGVTQTPRYLIKTRGQQVTLSCSPISGHRSVSWYQQTPGQGLQFLFEYFSETQRNKGNFPGRFSGRQFSNSRSEMNVSTLELGDSALYLCASMTTGITGELFFGEGSRLTVL.

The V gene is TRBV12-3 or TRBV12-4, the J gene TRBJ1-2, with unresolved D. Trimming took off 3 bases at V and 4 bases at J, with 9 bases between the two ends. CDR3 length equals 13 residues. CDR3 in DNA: TGTGCCAGCAGTTTCGACTCGGCCTATGGCTACACCTTC. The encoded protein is CASSFDSAYGYTF.

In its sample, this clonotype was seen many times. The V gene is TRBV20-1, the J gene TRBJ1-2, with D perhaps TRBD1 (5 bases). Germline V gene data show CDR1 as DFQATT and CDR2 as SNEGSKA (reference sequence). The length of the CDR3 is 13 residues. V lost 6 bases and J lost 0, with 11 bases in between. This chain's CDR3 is CSAGTPANYGYTF. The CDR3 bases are TGCAGTGCCGGGACGCCAGCTAACTATGGCTACACCTTC.

DNA for the CDR3: TGTGCCATCCGGAGGGAGGGGATTCTAACAGATACGCAGTATTTT. It encodes CAIRREGILTDTQYF. The chain carries TRBV6-1 and TRBJ2-3; 7 bases map to TRBD2. The CDR3 extends over 15 amino acids. Germline CDR1 and CDR2: MNHNS and SASEGT. Trimming cost V 10 bases and J 3 bases; bases outside gene matches: 13.

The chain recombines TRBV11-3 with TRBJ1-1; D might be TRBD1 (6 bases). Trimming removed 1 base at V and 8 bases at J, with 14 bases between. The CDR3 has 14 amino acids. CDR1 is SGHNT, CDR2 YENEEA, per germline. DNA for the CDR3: TGTGCCAGCAGCTTAGTCGAACAGGGTACCGAAGCTTTCTTT. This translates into CASSLVEQGTEAFF.

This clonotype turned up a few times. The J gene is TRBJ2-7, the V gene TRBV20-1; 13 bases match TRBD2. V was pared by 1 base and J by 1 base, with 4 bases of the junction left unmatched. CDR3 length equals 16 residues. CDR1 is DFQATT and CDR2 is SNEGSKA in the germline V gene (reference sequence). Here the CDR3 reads CSARGLAGGTSYEQYV. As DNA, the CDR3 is TGCAGTGCTAGAGGACTAGCGGGGGGTACTTCCTACGAGCAGTACGTC.

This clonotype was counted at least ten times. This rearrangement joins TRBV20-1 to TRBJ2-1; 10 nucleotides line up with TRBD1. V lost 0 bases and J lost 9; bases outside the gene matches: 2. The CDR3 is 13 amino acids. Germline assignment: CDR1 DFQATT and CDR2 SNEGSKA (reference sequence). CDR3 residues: CSARETGGLEQFF. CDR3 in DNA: TGCAGTGCTAGAGAGACAGGGGGCCTTGAGCAGTTCTTC.

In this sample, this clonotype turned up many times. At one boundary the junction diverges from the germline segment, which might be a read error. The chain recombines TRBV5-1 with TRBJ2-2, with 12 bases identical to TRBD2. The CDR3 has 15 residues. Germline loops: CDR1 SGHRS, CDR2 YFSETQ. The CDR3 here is CASSLTSGGTGELFF. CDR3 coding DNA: TGTGCCAGCAGCTTGACTAGCGGGGGAACCGGGGAGCTGTTTTTT. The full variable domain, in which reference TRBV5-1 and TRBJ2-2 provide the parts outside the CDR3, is KAGVTQTPRYLIKTRGQQVTLSCSPISGHRSVSWYQQTPGQGLQFLFEYFSETQRNKGNFPGRFSGRQFSNSRSEMNVSTLELGDSALYLCASSLTSGGTGELFFGEGSRLTVL.

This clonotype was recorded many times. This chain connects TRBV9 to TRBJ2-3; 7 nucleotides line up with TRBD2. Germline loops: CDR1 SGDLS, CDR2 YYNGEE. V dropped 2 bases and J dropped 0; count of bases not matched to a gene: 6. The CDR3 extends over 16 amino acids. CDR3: CASSVGERGSTDTQYF. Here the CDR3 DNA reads TGTGCCAGCAGCGTCGGAGAGCGGGGAAGCACAGATACGCAGTATTTT.

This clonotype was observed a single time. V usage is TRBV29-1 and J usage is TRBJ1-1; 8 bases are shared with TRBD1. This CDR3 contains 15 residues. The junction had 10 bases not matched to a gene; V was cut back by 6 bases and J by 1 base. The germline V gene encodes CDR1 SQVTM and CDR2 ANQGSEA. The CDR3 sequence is CSVDRGFIENTEAFF. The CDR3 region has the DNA TGCAGCGTAGACAGGGGCTTCATTGAGAACACTGAAGCTTTCTTT.